What follows is one TCR beta chain and its context. The antigen is not known. These data are taken from a study of graft-versus-host responses after intestinal transplantation. Background on the study: Grafts that recipients had were multivisceral, liver-intestinal, or isolated intestinal transplants. The whole recipient group had anti-thymocyte globulin induction followed by tacrolimus and steroids for roughly three years.

The assay was immunoSEQ multiplex PCR, and TCRdb's table has in-frame clones only and misses some. The table shows around 100,000 clones, with about 88% occurring only once. Study results and limitations: In patients with graft-donor T cell macrochimerism, allograft graft-versus-host to host-versus-graft clonal ratios were high.

Germline CDR1 is SGHAT and CDR2 is FQNNGV. This CDR3 has 16 residues. The V and J ends lost 1 base and 7 bases, in that order; junction bases with no gene match: 10. V is TRBV11-2 and J is TRBJ1-2; the match to TRBD1 covers 9 bases. This TCR was sampled from a human donor who was the organ donor for an intestinal transplant. The sample in question was unstimulated CD4+ T cells sorted from spleen or lymph node cells, obtained before transplant. The CDR3 region is CASSLAKTGGLGGYTF. The CDR3 nucleotides are TGTGCCAGCAGCTTAGCGAAGACAGGGGGATTAGGTGGCTACACCTTC. The complete variable domain, with remaining parts taken from reference TRBV11-2 and TRBJ1-2, reads EAGVAQSPRYKIIEKRQSVAFWCNPISGHATLYWYQQILGQGPKLLIQFQNNGVVDDSQLPKDRFSAERLKGVDSTLKIQPAKLEDSAVYLCASSLAKTGGLGGYTFGSGTRLTVV.